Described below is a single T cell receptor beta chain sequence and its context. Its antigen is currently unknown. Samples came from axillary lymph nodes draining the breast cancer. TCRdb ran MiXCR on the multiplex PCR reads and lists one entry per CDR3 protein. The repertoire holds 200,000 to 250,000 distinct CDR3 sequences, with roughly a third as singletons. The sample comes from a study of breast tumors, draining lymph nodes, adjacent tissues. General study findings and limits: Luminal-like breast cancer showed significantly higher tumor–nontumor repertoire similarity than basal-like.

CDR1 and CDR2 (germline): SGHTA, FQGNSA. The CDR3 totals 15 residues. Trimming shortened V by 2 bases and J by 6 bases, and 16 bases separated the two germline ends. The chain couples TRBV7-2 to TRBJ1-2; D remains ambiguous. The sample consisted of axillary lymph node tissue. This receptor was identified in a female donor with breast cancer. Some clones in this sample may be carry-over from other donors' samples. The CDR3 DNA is TGTGCCAGCAGCTTAACGCAGGCCCCGGTGGATGGCTACACCTTC. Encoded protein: CASSLTQAPVDGYTF.